Given below is one T cell receptor beta chain in context. This clone's antigen is unknown. No much larger clonotype is one base removed from it; base qualities were not supplied. Participants in the prospective study were enrolled through a virtual design, were aged roughly 18 to 90 years, and lived in roughly 26 United States geographic areas. To assign participants to cohorts, the prospective study relied on clinical history that participants themselves reported in a screening survey and a study questionnaire. In the prospective study, mobile phlebotomists collected whole blood, serum and a nasopharyngeal or oropharyngeal swab from each participant. Over an approximately two-month period, participants in the prospective study had the option of providing additional blood draws and questionnaires. Before DNA extraction, blood samples from the prospective study were shipped at room temperature or frozen.

The record originates from a study of blood T cell repertoires in COVID-19 (dated by TCRdb to 2020 to 2022). Regarding the study in general: Samples from collaborators originated in the United States, Italy and Spain and spanned both the acute and convalescent phases of COVID-19. The repertoires were released in a freely available public database meant as a resource for research on the immune response to SARS-CoV-2. Nearly every sample came with metadata listing a de-identified subject ID, COVID-19 status, age in years and sex. The prospective study material was composed of cDNA or gDNA derived from T cells, B-cell-depleted T cells, or PBMCs. HLA class I and class II types, where available, came from metadata supplied by the sample provider rather than from assay-based typing. Samples came from the ongoing ImmuneRACE study (first 160 participants) plus 1,254 subjects from 6 global collaborators. The dataset comprised deeply sampled blood TCRbeta repertoires from subjects exposed to, actively infected with, or recovered from COVID-19. Overall study outcomes, separate from this receptor: Clinical and demographic metadata were provided uncurated, with the amount varying by source and participant.

The cysteine opens and the phenylalanine closes a CDR3 of 16 amino acids. CDR3 DNA only is kept here, 48 bases in frame from base 1. Trimming leaves V shorter by 5 bases and J shorter by 2 bases, with the junction holding 11 bases beyond the gene matches. For CDR1 and CDR2, the germline V gene lists SGHNT and YENEEA. TCRbeta CDR3 regions were amplified from genomic DNA using the immunoSEQ Assay, a bias-controlled multiplex PCR. As for how the authors treated the data: Nucleated cell counts per sample were estimated from amplification of reference gene primers within the assay. To quantify the absolute abundance of each unique TCRbeta CDR3 rearrangement, sequence reads were collapsed and filtered. Productive Simpson clonality was computed per sample as the square root of Simpson's diversity index over productive rearrangements. This immuneACCESS table, as held by TCRdb, lists in-frame sequences with V and J called but not all clones. Of the missing ones, under half trace to an unresolved V gene in checked studies; the others have no known cause. That table supplies the V and J calls and clone size; D and trimming were determined from the DNA. In this sample the table shows roughly 430,000 clones, roughly 86% of which occur a single time. Together, the top ten hold roughly 2% of the sample.

The chain links TRBV11-3 with TRBJ2-5; TRBD1 lines up with 7 middle nucleotides. The source is a woman in her thirties or forties with acute COVID-19. Material: PBMCs or T cells enriched from blood (not recorded which). The DNA reads as follows: TGTGCCAGCAGCCCCCGACAGGGATCCCATCAAGAGACCCAGTACTTC. The translation is CASSPRQGSHQETQYF.